The entry that follows covers one T cell receptor (beta chain) sequence. The record originates from a study of cytomegalovirus exposure and HLA in healthy donors. The CDR3 has 15 residues. Germline V gene sequence: CDR1 LGHNA, CDR2 YNFKEQ. V was cut by 1 base and J by 1 base, with 10 bases left in between. The PCR had 60 Vbeta and 13 Jbeta primers. Here immunoSEQ multiplex PCR was the method, and the copy in TCRdb shows in-frame clones only, minus some. The data contain about 59,000 clones, 75% to 85% of them singletons. The V call is TRBV4-2, the J call TRBJ1-1; no reliable D call. The specimen was PBMCs. The source is a woman aged 40 to 55 in good health and CMV-seronegative. The CDR3 bases are TGTGCCAGCAGCCAAGTTCTCCGGGGGAACACTGAAGCTTTCTTT. The encoded protein is CASSQVLRGNTEAFF.